These T cell receptor beta chains were read from a single sample in a study of response to subunit inactivated influenza vaccine. One entry per CDR3 protein, called by TCRdb with MiXCR from the RT-PCR reads. The table lists about 540,000 distinct CDR3 sequences, about 14% of them singletons, with 11% in the top ten. Specimen: PBMCs from blood, collected 12 days after vaccination. The receptors were sampled from a man aged 50-60 years who received an inactivated influenza vaccine. CDR3s include the opening cysteine and the closing phenylalanine or tryptophan. Fields, in order: clone size, D gene, J gene, CDR3 length, V gene, CDR3 DNA, CDR3 protein. A D gene is named only where the DNA matches it firmly. Size is omitted from some rows. Given values are once, few, many or a class for expanded clones.

few,TRBD1,TRBJ2-5,16,TRBV10-2,TGCGCCAGCACTCACGCCCGGGACAGGGGACAAGAGACCCAGTACTTC,CASTHARDRGQETQYF
-,TRBD1,TRBJ1-4,17,TRBV5-1,TGCGCCAGCAGCTTGACCGGGACAGGGGGCGCGCTTGAAAAACTGTTTTTT,CASSLTGTGGALEKLFF
few,TRBD2,TRBJ2-7,14,TRBV20-1,TGCAGTGCCAGTCGGTCTAGCGGGAGTCGCGAGCAGTACTTC,CSASRSSGSREQYF
few,TRBD1,TRBJ2-5,14,TRBV29-1,TGCAGCGTTCAGAACAGGGGGGTCGGGGAGACCCAGTACTTC,CSVQNRGVGETQYF
many,TRBD1,TRBJ1-2,16,TRBV11-2,TGTGCCAGCAGCTCAGGGGGGCAGGGGAGTGGCTATGGCTACACCTTC,CASSSGGQGSGYGYTF
many,TRBD2,TRBJ2-1,15,TRBV20-1,TGCAGTGCTAGACCTATAGCGGGGGCCTACAATGAGCAGTTCTTC,CSARPIAGAYNEQFF
few,-,TRBJ1-1,14,TRBV2,TGTGCCAGCAGTAAACAGGGCTATGGCACTGAAGCTTTCTTT,CASSKQGYGTEAFF
many,-,TRBJ1-1,14,TRBV5-5,TGTGCCAGCAGCTTGGAGGCCAGGGACACTGAAGCTTTCTTT,CASSLEARDTEAFF
-,TRBD1,TRBJ2-1,15,TRBV15,TGTGCCACCAGCAGGCCGGACAGGGGCGAGAATGAGCAGTTCTTC,CATSRPDRGENEQFF
once,TRBD1,TRBJ2-7,14,TRBV2,TGTGCCAGCAACCCAGACAGGGGGCAAGTCGAGCAGTACTTC,CASNPDRGQVEQYF
-,-,TRBJ2-5,12,TRBV12-3/TRBV12-4,TGTGCCAGCAGTCCCTGGGTGGAGACCCAGTACTTC,CASSPWVETQYF
many,-,TRBJ2-7,15,TRBV7-2,TGTGCCAGCAGCCCCTCTGGGGGCAGCTCCTACGAGCAGTACTTC,CASSPSGGSSYEQYF
few,TRBD2,TRBJ2-2,16,TRBV7-6,TGTGCCATCCCTCTAGCGGGAGGGACGAACACCGGGGAGCTGTTTTTT,CAIPLAGGTNTGELFF
-,-,TRBJ2-1,13,TRBV30,TGTGCCTGGATGATTCGGGCTTACAATGAGCAGTTCTTC,CAWMIRAYNEQFF
-,-,TRBJ2-2,14,TRBV15,TGTGCCACCAGGGGATACAGGAACACCGGGGAGCTGTTTTTT,CATRGYRNTGELFF
-,-,TRBJ2-5,14,TRBV5-6,TGTGCCAGCAGCCAACAGGGAGTAAAAGAGACCCAGTACTTC,CASSQQGVKETQYF
-,-,TRBJ1-5,12,TRBV7-2,TGTGCCAGCAGCTTTTCAGAACAGCCCCAGCATTTT,CASSFSEQPQHF
few,-,TRBJ2-1,14,TRBV20-1,TGCAGTGCTAGACCGCTAGCGCTCGGGGATGAGCAGTTCTTC,CSARPLALGDEQFF
few,-,TRBJ2-5,15,TRBV3-1,TGTGCCAGCAGCCCCGGGACTCAAGGCTTGGAGACCCAGTACTTC,CASSPGTQGLETQYF
few,-,TRBJ2-2,14,TRBV20-1,TGCAGTGCTAGAGATGGAGGTTACACCGGGGAGCTGTTTTTT,CSARDGGYTGELFF
few,-,TRBJ1-1,13,TRBV11-2,TGTGCCAGCAGCTTATCAGACAGTACTGAAGCTTTCTTT,CASSLSDSTEAFF
few,-,TRBJ2-1,13,TRBV5-6,TGTGCCAGCAGCTTGTTTGGCGATGTGGAGCAGTTCTTC,CASSLFGDVEQFF
-,-,TRBJ2-7,12,TRBV7-9,TGTGCCACGGGGGACGCGTCCTACGAGCAGTACTTC,CATGDASYEQYF
-,-,TRBJ2-5,14,TRBV10-3,TGTGCCATCAGTGAGTGGGCAGCCCAAGAGACCCAGTACTTC,CAISEWAAQETQYF
-,-,TRBJ1-2,17,TRBV5-1,TGCGCCAGCAGCTTGGGGAATGCGGGGACCCCTTTGGGTGGCTACACCTTC,CASSLGNAGTPLGGYTF
-,-,TRBJ2-3,13,TRBV5-1,TGCGCCAGCAGCCCTCGGGCGGCAGATACGCAGTATTTT,CASSPRAADTQYF
-,TRBD2,TRBJ2-7,16,TRBV20-1,TGCAGTGCTAGCCCCTCTAGCGGGAGGGCCGGTTACGAGCAGTACTTC,CSASPSSGRAGYEQYF
few,-,TRBJ2-3,14,TRBV28,TGTGCCAGCAACCTCGGTTTTAGCACAGATACGCAGTATTTT,CASNLGFSTDTQYF
-,TRBD2,TRBJ2-2,15,TRBV10-3,TGTGCCATCAGTGAGACTAGCGGGGACACCGGGGAGCTGTTTTTT,CAISETSGDTGELFF
few,-,TRBJ1-6,14,TRBV6-1,TGTGCCAGCAGAAGGGACCCCTTCTACTCACCCCTCCACTTT,CASRRDPFYSPLHF
few,-,TRBJ1-5,15,TRBV12-3/TRBV12-4,TGTGCCAGCAGTTTAGTGGGGTTTAGCAATCAGCCCCAGCATTTT,CASSLVGFSNQPQHF
few,TRBD1,TRBJ1-1,14,TRBV2,TGTGCCAGCACCTGGACAGGGACGAACACTGAAGCTTTCTTT,CASTWTGTNTEAFF
-,-,TRBJ2-3,14,TRBV13,TGTGCCAGCAGCTCATTTGGCGGTGCCAATACGCAGTATTTT,CASSSFGGANTQYF
many,-,TRBJ2-6,15,TRBV4-2,TGCGCCAGCAGCCAGGAGGGCTCTGGGGCCAACGTCCTGACTTTC,CASSQEGSGANVLTF
-,-,TRBJ2-2,16,TRBV10-3,TGTGCCATCAGTGGGACTTCGGGACAAAACACCGGGGAGCTGTTTTTT,CAISGTSGQNTGELFF
-,TRBD1,TRBJ2-7,13,TRBV28,TGTGCCAGCAGTGCGCACGACAGGGGCGAGCAGTACTTC,CASSAHDRGEQYF
-,TRBD1,TRBJ1-3,13,TRBV5-1,TGCGCCAGCAGCGGTAGACAGGGAGACACCATATATTTT,CASSGRQGDTIYF
once,TRBD2,TRBJ2-1,16,TRBV7-2,TGTGCCAGCAGCTCCTCCCTCAGCGGGAGGGGGGATGAGCAGTTCTTC,CASSSSLSGRGDEQFF
many,-,TRBJ1-3,14,TRBV29-1,TGCAGCGTTGAACGGACGTTCTCTGGAAACACCATATATTTT,CSVERTFSGNTIYF
-,-,TRBJ1-1,15,TRBV9,TGTGCCAGCATCCCTCTAGATGGGGGGCACACTGAAGCTTTCTTT,CASIPLDGGHTEAFF
-,TRBD1,TRBJ2-3,16,TRBV5-1,TGCGCCAGCAGCCCGGGGACAGGGTTTTCCACAGATACGCAGTATTTT,CASSPGTGFSTDTQYF
few,-,TRBJ2-2,16,TRBV7-9,TGTGCCAGCAGCCCCTTAGGGGGAGTCAACACCGGGGAGCTGTTTTTT,CASSPLGGVNTGELFF
-,-,TRBJ2-3,12,TRBV6-2/TRBV6-3,TGTGCCAGCAGTTACGTGGGGGGTACGCAGTATTTT,CASSYVGGTQYF
-,-,TRBJ2-1,14,TRBV9,TGTGCCAGCAGCGTACAACAGGGACACAATGAGCAGTTCTTC,CASSVQQGHNEQFF
many,TRBD2,TRBJ2-2,15,TRBV11-2,TGTGCCAGCTCGTGGACTAGCGGAAACACCGGGGAGCTGTTTTTT,CASSWTSGNTGELFF
many,-,TRBJ2-7,15,TRBV6-5,TGTGCCAGCAGTTACTGGGGGAATTCACTCGGCGAGCAGTACTTC,CASSYWGNSLGEQYF
few,-,TRBJ2-7,13,TRBV12-3/TRBV12-4,TGTGCCAGCAGGGCGCGGGACAGCTACGAGCAGTACTTC,CASRARDSYEQYF
few,-,TRBJ2-3,15,TRBV3-1,TGTGCCAGCAGCTCCCGGGACGGCGACACAGATACGCAGTATTTT,CASSSRDGDTDTQYF
-,-,TRBJ2-7,14,TRBV6-5,TGTGCCAGCAGTTGGAGGACATACTCCTACGAGCAGTACTTC,CASSWRTYSYEQYF
few,TRBD1,TRBJ2-7,14,TRBV7-2,TGTGCCAGCAGCCCCACGGACAGGGCCTACGAGCAGTACTTC,CASSPTDRAYEQYF
-,TRBD1,TRBJ1-5,17,TRBV20-1,TGCAGTGCCATCTTGGGGACAGGGGGCATGAGCAATCAGCCCCAGCATTTT,CSAILGTGGMSNQPQHF
-,TRBD2,TRBJ2-7,14,TRBV7-8,TGTGCCAGCAGCTTATTCGGGAGGTCCTACGAGCAGTACTTC,CASSLFGRSYEQYF
-,-,TRBJ2-1,13,TRBV20-1,TGCAGTGCTACTGGCAGTGTCATCGATGAGCAGTTCTTC,CSATGSVIDEQFF
-,-,TRBJ2-1,12,TRBV6-2/TRBV6-3,TGTGCCAGCAGTCATGGGGTTGATGAGCAGTTCTTC,CASSHGVDEQFF
few,-,TRBJ1-2,15,TRBV7-2,TGTGCCAGCAGCTTAGTCACAGGGATTAACTATGGCTACACCTTC,CASSLVTGINYGYTF